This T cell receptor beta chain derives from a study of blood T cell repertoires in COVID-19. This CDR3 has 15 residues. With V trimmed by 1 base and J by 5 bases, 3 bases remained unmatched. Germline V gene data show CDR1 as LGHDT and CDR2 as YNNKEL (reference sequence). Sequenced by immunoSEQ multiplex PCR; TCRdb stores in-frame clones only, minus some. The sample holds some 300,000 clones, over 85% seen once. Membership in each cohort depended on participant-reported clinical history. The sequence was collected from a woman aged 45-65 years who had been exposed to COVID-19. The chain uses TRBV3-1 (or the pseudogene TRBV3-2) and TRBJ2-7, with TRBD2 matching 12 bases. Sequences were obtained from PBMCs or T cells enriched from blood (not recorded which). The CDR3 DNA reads TGTGCCAGCAGCCAAGGACTAGCGGGGGTCGACGAGCAGTACTTC. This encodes CASSQGLAGVDEQYF.